Presented here are 6 T cell receptor beta chains from one specimen sequenced in a study of PD-1 blockade in mismatch repair-deficient tumors. Data came from immunoSEQ multiplex PCR; TCRdb stores just in-frame clones and leaves some out. The table records around 9,000 clones, around 83% of them present only once. This sample comprised PBMCs, obtained roughly 46 weeks after starting pembrolizumab. The source is an adult with mismatch repair-deficient cancer.

The chain combines TRBV5-5 with TRBJ1-2; no definite D call. Germline V lookup: CDR1 SGHKS, CDR2 YYEKEE (reference sequence). The CDR3 loop spans 14 amino acids. Trimming shortened V by 4 bases and J by 4 bases, and 14 bases separated the two germline ends. This chain's CDR3 is CASSKDGDFYGYTF. Here the CDR3 DNA reads TGTGCCAGCAGCAAGGATGGAGACTTCTATGGCTACACCTTC. Filled out from reference TRBV5-5 and TRBJ1-2, the complete variable domain reads DAGVTQSPTHLIKTRGQQVTLRCSPISGHKSVSWYQQVLGQGPQFIFQYYEKEERGRGNFPDRFSARQFPNYSSELNVNALLLGDSALYLCASSKDGDFYGYTFGSGTRLTVV.

The genes are TRBV2 and TRBJ1-2; no clear D. CDR3 size: 12 residues. Germline V CDR1 and CDR2: SNHLY, FYNNEI. Deletions cut 2 bases from V and 7 bases from J, with 8 bases between. Here the CDR3 reads CASSETVSGYTF. In DNA form, the CDR3 reads TGTGCCAGCAGTGAAACGGTTTCTGGCTACACCTTC.

This clone was detected only a few times. The chain combines TRBV10-3 with TRBJ2-7; 12 bases fit TRBD2. After removal of 0 bases from V and 9 bases from J, the junction contained 3 bases not matched to a gene. This CDR3 region has 14 residues. CDR1 and CDR2 from the germline V gene are ENHRY and SYGVKD. The CDR3 protein is CAISESGLAGAQYF. CDR3 DNA: TGTGCCATCAGTGAGTCGGGACTAGCGGGCGCGCAGTACTTC.

V gene TRBV19 combines with J gene TRBJ1-1, with D unresolved. The CDR3 contains 14 residues. The germline V gene encodes CDR1 LNHDA and CDR2 SQIVND (reference sequence). V lost 1 base to trimming and J lost 0 bases, with 6 bases between them. CDR3 protein: CASSIGAMNTEAFF. The CDR3 nucleotides read TGTGCCAGTAGTATAGGGGCCATGAACACTGAAGCTTTCTTT.

This chain joins TRBV30 and TRBJ2-5; TRBD1 matches at 9 bases. The closer fit of TRBJ2-7 to the DNA end suggests the J call may be wrong. The CDR3 is made up of 15 amino acids. Germline V lookup: CDR1 GTSNPN, CDR2 SVGIG (reference sequence). The CDR3 DNA sequence: TGTGCCTGGAGTGTCACAGGGGGCGGAAACTACGAGCAGTACTTC. It codes for CAWSVTGGGNYEQYF.

This clone was counted only a few times. This rearrangement joins TRBV10-3 to TRBJ2-7; possibly TRBD2 for D (7 bases). Trimming cost V 0 bases and J 5 bases, with 14 bases left between them. CDR3 length: 15 residues. Germline values: CDR1 ENHRY, CDR2 SYGVKD. The CDR3 bases are TGTGCCATCAGTGAGTCGGGGGGGCGTAGACACGAGCAGTACTTC. Protein sequence: CAISESGGRRHEQYF.